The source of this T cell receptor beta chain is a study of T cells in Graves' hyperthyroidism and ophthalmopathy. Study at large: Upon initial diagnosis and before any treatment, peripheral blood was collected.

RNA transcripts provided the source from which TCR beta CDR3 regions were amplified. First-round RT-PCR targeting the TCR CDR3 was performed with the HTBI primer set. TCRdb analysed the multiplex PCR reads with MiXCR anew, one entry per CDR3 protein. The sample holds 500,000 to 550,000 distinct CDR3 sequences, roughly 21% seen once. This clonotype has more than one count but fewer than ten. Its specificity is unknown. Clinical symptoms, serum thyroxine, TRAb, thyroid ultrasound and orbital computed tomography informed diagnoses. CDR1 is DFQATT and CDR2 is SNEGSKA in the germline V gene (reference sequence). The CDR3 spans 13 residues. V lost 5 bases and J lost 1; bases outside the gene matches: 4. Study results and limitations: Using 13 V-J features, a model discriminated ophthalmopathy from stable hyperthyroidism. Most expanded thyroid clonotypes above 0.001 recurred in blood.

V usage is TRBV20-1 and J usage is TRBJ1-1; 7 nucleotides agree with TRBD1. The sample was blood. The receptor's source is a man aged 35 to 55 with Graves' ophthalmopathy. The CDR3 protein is CSAWGQWNTEAFF. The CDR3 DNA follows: TGCAGTGCTTGGGGACAGTGGAACACTGAAGCTTTCTTT.